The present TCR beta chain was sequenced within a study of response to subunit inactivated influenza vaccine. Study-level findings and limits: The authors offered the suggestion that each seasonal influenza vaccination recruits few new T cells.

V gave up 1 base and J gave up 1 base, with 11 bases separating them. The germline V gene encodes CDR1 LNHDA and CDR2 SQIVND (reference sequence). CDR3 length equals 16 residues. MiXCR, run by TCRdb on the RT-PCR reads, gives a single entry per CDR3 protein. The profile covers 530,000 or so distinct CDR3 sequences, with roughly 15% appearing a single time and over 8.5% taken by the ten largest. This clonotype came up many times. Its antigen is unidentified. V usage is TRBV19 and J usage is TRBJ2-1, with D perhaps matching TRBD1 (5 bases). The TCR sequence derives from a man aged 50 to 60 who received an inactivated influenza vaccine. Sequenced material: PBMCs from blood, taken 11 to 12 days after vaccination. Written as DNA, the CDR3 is TGTGCCAGTAGTATAGGCAGGGATCGGTCCTACAATGAGCAGTTCTTC. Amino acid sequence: CASSIGRDRSYNEQFF.